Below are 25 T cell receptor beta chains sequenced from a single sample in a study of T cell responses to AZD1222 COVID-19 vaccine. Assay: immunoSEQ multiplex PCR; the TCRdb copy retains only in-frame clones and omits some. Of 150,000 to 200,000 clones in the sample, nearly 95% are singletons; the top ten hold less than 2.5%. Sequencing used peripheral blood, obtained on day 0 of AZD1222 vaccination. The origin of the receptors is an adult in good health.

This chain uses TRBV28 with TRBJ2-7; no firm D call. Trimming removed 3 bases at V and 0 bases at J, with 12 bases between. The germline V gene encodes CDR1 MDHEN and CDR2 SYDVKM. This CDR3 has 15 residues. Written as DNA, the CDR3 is TGTGCCAGCAGTTTCGGACCGAACCTCTCCTACGAGCAGTACTTC. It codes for CASSFGPNLSYEQYF.

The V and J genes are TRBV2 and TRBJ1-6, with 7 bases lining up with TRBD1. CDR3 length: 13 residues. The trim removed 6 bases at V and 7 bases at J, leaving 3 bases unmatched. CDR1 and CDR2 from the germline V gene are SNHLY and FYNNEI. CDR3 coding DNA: TGTGCCAGCAGAGACAGGGTAAATTCACCCCTCCACTTT. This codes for CASRDRVNSPLHF. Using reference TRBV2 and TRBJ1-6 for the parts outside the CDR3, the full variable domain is EPEVTQTPSHQVTQMGQEVILRCVPISNHLYFYWYRQILGQKVEFLVSFYNNEISEKSEIFDDQFSVERPDGSNFTLKIRSTKLEDSAMYFCASRDRVNSPLHFGNGTRLTVT.

The CDR3 DNA follows: TGCGCCAGCAGCCAAGATGGGGCAGGTAGCTATGGCTACACCTTC. Encoded protein: CASSQDGAGSYGYTF. The chain combines TRBV4-1 with TRBJ1-2; D might be TRBD1 (5 bases). V dropped 0 bases and J dropped 4 bases, with 12 bases sitting between them. Germline V gene lookup returns CDR1 MGHRA and CDR2 YSYEKL. The CDR3 is made up of 15 amino acids.

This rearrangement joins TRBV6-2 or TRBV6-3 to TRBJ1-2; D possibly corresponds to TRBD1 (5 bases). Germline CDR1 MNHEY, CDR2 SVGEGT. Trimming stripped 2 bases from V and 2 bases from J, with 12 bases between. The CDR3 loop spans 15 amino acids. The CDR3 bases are TGTGCCAGCAGTTACCCGGACGGGGCCAACTATGGCTACACCTTC. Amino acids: CASSYPDGANYGYTF.

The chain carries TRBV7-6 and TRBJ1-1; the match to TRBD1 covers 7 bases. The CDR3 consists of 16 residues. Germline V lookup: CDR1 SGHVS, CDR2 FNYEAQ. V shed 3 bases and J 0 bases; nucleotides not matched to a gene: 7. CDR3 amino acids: CASSFGGQRMNTEAFF. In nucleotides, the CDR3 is TGTGCCAGCAGCTTTGGGGGACAGAGAATGAACACTGAAGCTTTCTTT.

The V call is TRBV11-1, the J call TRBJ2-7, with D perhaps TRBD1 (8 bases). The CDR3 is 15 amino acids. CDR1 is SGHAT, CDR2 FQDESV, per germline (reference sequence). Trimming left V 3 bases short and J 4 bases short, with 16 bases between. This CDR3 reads CASSFGGTGGYEQYF. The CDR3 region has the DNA TGTGCCAGCAGCTTCGGGGGGACAGGCGGTTACGAGCAGTACTTC.

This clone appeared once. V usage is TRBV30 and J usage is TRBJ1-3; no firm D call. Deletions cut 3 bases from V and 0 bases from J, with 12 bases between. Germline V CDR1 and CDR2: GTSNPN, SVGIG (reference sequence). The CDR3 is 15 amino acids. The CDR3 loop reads CAWRIVTISGNTIYF. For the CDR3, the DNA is TGTGCCTGGAGAATAGTCACAATCTCTGGAAACACCATATATTTT. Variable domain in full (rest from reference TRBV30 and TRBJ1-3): SQTIHQWPATLVQPVGSPLSLECTVEGTSNPNLYWYRQAAGRGLQLLFYSVGIGQISSEVPQNLSASRPQDRQFILSSKKLLLSDSGFYLCAWRIVTISGNTIYFGEGSWLTVV.

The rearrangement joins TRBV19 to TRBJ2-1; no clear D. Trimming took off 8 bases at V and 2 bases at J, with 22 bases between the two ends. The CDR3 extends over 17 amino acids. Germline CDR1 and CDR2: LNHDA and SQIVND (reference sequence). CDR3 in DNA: TGTGCCAGTGGGCCTATTATGGCAGGACCTACCTACAATGAGCAGTTCTTC. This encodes CASGPIMAGPTYNEQFF.

DNA for the CDR3: TGTGCCAGCAGCCCCTTGAGCGGGGGGGGCGGGGAGCTGTTTTTT. This gives the protein CASSPLSGGGGELFF. The chain joins TRBV11-3 to TRBJ2-2; 10 bases align to TRBD2. CDR3 length equals 15 residues. Germline trimming cut 5 bases from V and 7 bases from J; bases unmatched to any gene: 7. The germline gives CDR1 SGHNT, CDR2 YENEEA.

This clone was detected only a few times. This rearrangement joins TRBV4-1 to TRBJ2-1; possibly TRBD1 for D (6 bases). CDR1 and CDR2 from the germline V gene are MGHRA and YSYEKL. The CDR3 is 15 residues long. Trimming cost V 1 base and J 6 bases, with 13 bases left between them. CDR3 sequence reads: CASSQVSGQPNEQFF. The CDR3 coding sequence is TGCGCCAGCAGCCAAGTGAGTGGACAGCCCAATGAGCAGTTCTTC.

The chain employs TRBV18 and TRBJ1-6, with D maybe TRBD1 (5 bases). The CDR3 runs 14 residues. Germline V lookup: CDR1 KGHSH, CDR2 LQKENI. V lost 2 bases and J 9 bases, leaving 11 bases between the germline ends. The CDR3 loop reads CASSPVTEGSPLHF. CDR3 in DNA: TGTGCCAGCTCACCAGTGACAGAGGGTTCACCCCTCCACTTT.

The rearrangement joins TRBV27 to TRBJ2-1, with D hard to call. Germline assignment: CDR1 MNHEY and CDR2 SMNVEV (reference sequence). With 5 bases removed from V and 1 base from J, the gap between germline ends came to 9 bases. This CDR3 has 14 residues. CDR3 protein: CASSLDRSYNEQFF. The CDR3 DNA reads TGTGCCAGCAGTCTGGACCGGTCCTACAATGAGCAGTTCTTC.

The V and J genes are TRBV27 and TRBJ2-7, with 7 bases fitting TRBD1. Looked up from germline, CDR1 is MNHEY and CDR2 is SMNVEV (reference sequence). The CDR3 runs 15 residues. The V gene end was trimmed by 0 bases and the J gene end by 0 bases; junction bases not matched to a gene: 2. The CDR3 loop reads CASSLSGTASYEQYF. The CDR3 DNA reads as TGTGCCAGCAGTTTATCCGGGACAGCCTCCTACGAGCAGTACTTC.

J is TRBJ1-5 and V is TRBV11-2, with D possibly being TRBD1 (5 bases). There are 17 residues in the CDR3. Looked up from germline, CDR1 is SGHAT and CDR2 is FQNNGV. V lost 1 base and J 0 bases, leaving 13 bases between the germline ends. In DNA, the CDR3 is TGTGCCAGCAGCTTAGGTTCAGGACAACTTAGCAATCAGCCCCAGCATTTT. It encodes CASSLGSGQLSNQPQHF. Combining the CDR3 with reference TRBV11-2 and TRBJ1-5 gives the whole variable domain EAGVAQSPRYKIIEKRQSVAFWCNPISGHATLYWYQQILGQGPKLLIQFQNNGVVDDSQLPKDRFSAERLKGVDSTLKIQPAKLEDSAVYLCASSLGSGQLSNQPQHFGDGTRLSIL.

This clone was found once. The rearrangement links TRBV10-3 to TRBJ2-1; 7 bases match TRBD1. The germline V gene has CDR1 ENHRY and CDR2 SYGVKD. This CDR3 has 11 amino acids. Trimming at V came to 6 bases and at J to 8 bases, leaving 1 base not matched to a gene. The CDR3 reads CAISTGDEQFF. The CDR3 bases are TGTGCCATCAGCACAGGGGATGAGCAGTTCTTC.

This chain's CDR3 is CASSILGTYTGELFF. CDR3 DNA sequence: TGTGCCAGTAGTATACTTGGGACTTACACCGGGGAGCTGTTTTTT. V and J are TRBV19 and TRBJ2-2, with D perhaps TRBD2 (6 bases). V lost 2 bases to trimming and J lost 3 bases, with 10 bases between them. Germline V CDR1 and CDR2: LNHDA, SQIVND (reference sequence). This CDR3 is 15 amino acids long. The full variable domain, with the rest looked up from reference TRBV19 and TRBJ2-2, is DGGITQSPKYLFRKEGQNVTLSCEQNLNHDAMYWYRQDPGQGLRLIYYSQIVNDFQKGDIAEGYSVSREKKESFPLTVTSAQKNPTAFYLCASSILGTYTGELFFGEGSRLTVL.

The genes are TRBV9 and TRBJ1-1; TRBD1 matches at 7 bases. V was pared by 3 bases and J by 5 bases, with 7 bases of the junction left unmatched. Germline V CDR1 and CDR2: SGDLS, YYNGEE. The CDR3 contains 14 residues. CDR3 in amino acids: CASSAPGGGTEAFF. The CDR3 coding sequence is TGTGCCAGCAGCGCCCCAGGGGGAGGAACTGAAGCTTTCTTT.

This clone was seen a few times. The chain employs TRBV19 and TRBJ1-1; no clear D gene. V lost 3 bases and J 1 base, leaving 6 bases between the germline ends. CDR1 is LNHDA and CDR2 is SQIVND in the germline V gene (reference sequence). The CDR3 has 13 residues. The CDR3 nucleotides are TGTGCCAGTAGTATTGGTCAGAACACTGAAGCTTTCTTT. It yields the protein CASSIGQNTEAFF. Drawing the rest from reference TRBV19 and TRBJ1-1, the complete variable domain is DGGITQSPKYLFRKEGQNVTLSCEQNLNHDAMYWYRQDPGQGLRLIYYSQIVNDFQKGDIAEGYSVSREKKESFPLTVTSAQKNPTAFYLCASSIGQNTEAFFGQGTRLTVV.

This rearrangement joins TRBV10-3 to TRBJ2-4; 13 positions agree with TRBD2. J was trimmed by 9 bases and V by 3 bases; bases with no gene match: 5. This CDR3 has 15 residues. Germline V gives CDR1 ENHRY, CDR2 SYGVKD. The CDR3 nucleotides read TGTGCCATCAGTGAACTAGCGGGAGGGCCGGGCATTCAGTACTTC. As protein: CAISELAGGPGIQYF.

CDR3 in amino acids: CASSIGAGFYGYTF. The DNA of the CDR3 is TGTGCCAGTAGTATCGGCGCGGGCTTCTATGGCTACACCTTC. J is TRBJ1-2 and V is TRBV19; D gene unclear. This CDR3 spans 14 amino acids. V was clipped by 3 bases and J by 4 bases, with 12 bases between them. Germline CDR1 is LNHDA and CDR2 is SQIVND (reference sequence). Filled out from reference TRBV19 and TRBJ1-2, the complete variable domain reads DGGITQSPKYLFRKEGQNVTLSCEQNLNHDAMYWYRQDPGQGLRLIYYSQIVNDFQKGDIAEGYSVSREKKESFPLTVTSAQKNPTAFYLCASSIGAGFYGYTFGSGTRLTVV.

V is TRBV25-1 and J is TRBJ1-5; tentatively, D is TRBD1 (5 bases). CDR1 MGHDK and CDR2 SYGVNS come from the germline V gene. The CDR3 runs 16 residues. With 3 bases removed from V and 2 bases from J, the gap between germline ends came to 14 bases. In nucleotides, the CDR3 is TGTGCCAGCAGTGAGGACAATTCCTTCGGCAATCAGCCCCAGCATTTT. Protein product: CASSEDNSFGNQPQHF.

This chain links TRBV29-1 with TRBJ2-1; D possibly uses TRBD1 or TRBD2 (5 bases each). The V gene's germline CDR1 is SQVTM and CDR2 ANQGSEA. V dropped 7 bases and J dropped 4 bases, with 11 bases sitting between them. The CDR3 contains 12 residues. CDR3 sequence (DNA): TGCAGCGCCGGGGACGGATACAATGAGCAGTTCTTC. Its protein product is CSAGDGYNEQFF.

The CDR3 here is CATSRDLAGGQETQYF. The CDR3 bases are TGTGCCACCAGCAGAGATTTAGCGGGGGGACAAGAGACCCAGTACTTC. The V and J genes are TRBV15 and TRBJ2-5, with 10 bases fitting TRBD2. The CDR3 is 16 residues long. Germline V gene sequence: CDR1 LNHNV, CDR2 YYDKDF (reference sequence). The V gene end was trimmed by 0 bases and the J gene end by 2 bases; junction bases not matched to a gene: 3.

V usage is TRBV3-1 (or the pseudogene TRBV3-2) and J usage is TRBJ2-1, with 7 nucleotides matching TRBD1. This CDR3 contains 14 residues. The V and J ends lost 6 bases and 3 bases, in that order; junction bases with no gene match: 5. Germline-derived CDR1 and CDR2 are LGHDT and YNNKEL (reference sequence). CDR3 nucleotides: TGTGCCAGCAGGGGGACAGTCGGCTACAATGAGCAGTTCTTC. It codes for CASRGTVGYNEQFF.

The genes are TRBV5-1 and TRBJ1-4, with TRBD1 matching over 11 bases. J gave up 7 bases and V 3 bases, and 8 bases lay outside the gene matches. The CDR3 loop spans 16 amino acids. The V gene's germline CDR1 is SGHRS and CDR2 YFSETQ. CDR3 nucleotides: TGCGCCAGCAGCTCGGGACAGGGGGTCCGGCGTGAAAAACTGTTTTTT. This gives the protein CASSSGQGVRREKLFF.